Presented here are 30 T cell receptor beta chains from one specimen sequenced in a study of T-cell memory formation after mild COVID-19. TCRdb reprocessed the 5' RACE reads with MiXCR, giving one entry per CDR3 protein. The sample has 360,000 or so distinct CDR3 sequences, 25% to 30% seen once. The source material was PBMCs or a T cell subset sorted from them (not recorded which). The source is an adult woman who had mild COVID-19 (a few samples of this study predate the infection). Cell type and time point are not known.

The CDR3 is CASSLRTGGNEQFF. The CDR3 nucleotides read TGTGCCAGCAGCCTAAGGACAGGCGGCAATGAGCAGTTCTTC. The rearrangement uses TRBV7-6 and TRBJ2-1; 7 nucleotides agree with TRBD1. J gave up 6 bases and V 5 bases, and 7 bases lay outside the gene matches. Germline assignment: CDR1 SGHVS and CDR2 FNYEAQ. The CDR3 loop spans 14 amino acids.

This chain connects TRBV3-1 to TRBJ2-5; D is unclear. CDR1 is LGHDT, CDR2 YNNKEL, per germline (reference sequence). The ends were cut back, 5 bases at V and 3 bases at J, with 10 bases in the middle. The CDR3 contains 13 residues. CDR3 sequence: CASSAGRKETQYF. In DNA form, the CDR3 reads TGTGCCAGCAGCGCCGGACGGAAAGAGACCCAGTACTTC.

This clonotype was seen more than once but under ten times. This chain connects TRBV30 to TRBJ1-6; maybe TRBD1 (5 bases). The CDR3 runs 15 residues. Germline lookup yields CDR1 GTSNPN and CDR2 SVGIG (reference sequence). The V end was cut by 3 bases, the J end by 8 bases, with 17 bases between. CDR3 nucleotides: TGTGCCTGGAGCGCTGCGGGACTCCTTCATTCACCCCTCCACTTT. Translation: CAWSAAGLLHSPLHF.

This clonotype has a handful of counts. The rearrangement links TRBV7-8 to TRBJ1-1; weak D call: TRBD1 (6 bases). The CDR3 spans 15 residues. Germline values: CDR1 SGHVS, CDR2 FQNEAQ. Trimming left V 5 bases short and J 7 bases short, with 20 bases between. The CDR3 sequence: CASSAGHREAGEAFF. CDR3 nucleotides: TGTGCCAGCAGCGCGGGACATAGGGAAGCGGGTGAAGCTTTCTTT.

This clonotype was seen a few times. The rearrangement links TRBV3-1 to TRBJ2-3, with D possibly TRBD2 on 6 matching bases. Germline CDR1 and CDR2: LGHDT and YNNKEL (reference sequence). Trimming shortened V by 4 bases and J by 6 bases, and 17 bases separated the two germline ends. The CDR3 covers 15 residues. The CDR3 coding sequence is TGTGCCAGCAGCCCGGGACTGTCCTTGGTGGATACGCAGTATTTT. This sequence encodes CASSPGLSLVDTQYF.

This clonotype was observed a single time. The chain links TRBV7-8 to TRBJ1-1; 7 bases match TRBD1. The CDR3 runs to 13 residues. Trimming took 5 bases from V and 4 from J; bases not matched to a gene: 4. The germline V gene has CDR1 SGHVS and CDR2 FQNEAQ. The chain's CDR3 is CASSTRDSTEAFF. The CDR3 DNA reads TGTGCCAGCAGCACACGGGACAGCACTGAAGCTTTCTTT.

The J gene is TRBJ2-7, the V gene TRBV20-1; D is ambiguous. The CDR3 covers 13 residues. Germline V gene sequence: CDR1 DFQATT, CDR2 SNEGSKA (reference sequence). Trimming cost V 5 bases and J 5 bases, with 16 bases left between them. CDR3 bases: TGCAGTGCTGGAAGGGCTGAAAAGGACGAGCAGTACTTC. Protein sequence: CSAGRAEKDEQYF.

The chain joins TRBV9 to TRBJ2-3; 9 bases are a match to TRBD1. This CDR3 spans 20 amino acids. V lost 5 bases and J lost 0; bases outside the gene matches: 19. Per the germline V gene, CDR1 is SGDLS and CDR2 is YYNGEE. The CDR3 here is CASSYPMRDRAPASTDTQYF. The DNA of the CDR3 is TGTGCCAGCAGTTACCCTATGAGGGACAGGGCCCCGGCTAGCACAGATACGCAGTATTTT.

The rearrangement uses TRBV7-9 and TRBJ2-7; perhaps TRBD1 as D (5 bases). This CDR3 has 14 residues. Trimming shortened V by 3 bases and J by 5 bases, and 14 bases separated the two germline ends. The germline V gene encodes CDR1 SEHNR and CDR2 FQNEAQ (reference sequence). Written as DNA, the CDR3 is TGTGCCAGCAGCTTTAGATTGGGCAGGGACGAGCAGTACTTC. It specifies CASSFRLGRDEQYF.

The chain couples TRBV29-1 to TRBJ2-2, with D possibly matching TRBD1 (6 bases). The V end was cut by 7 bases, the J end by 0 bases, with 12 bases between. The CDR3 loop spans 14 amino acids. Germline loops: CDR1 SQVTM, CDR2 ANQGSEA. CDR3 bases: TGCAGCGCCCGAGGGGACACGAACACCGGGGAGCTGTTTTTT. Translating gives CSARGDTNTGELFF.

The V call is TRBV5-1, the J call TRBJ2-3, with TRBD2 matching 9 bases. This CDR3 spans 15 amino acids. The ends lost 2 bases at V and 6 bases at J; junction bases unmatched: 7. Germline CDR1 and CDR2: SGHRS and YFSETQ. This chain's CDR3 is CASSFGTSRRDTQYF. For the CDR3, the DNA is TGCGCCAGCAGCTTCGGGACTAGCCGCAGGGATACGCAGTATTTT. The variable domain in full, completed from reference TRBV5-1 and TRBJ2-3, reads KAGVTQTPRYLIKTRGQQVTLSCSPISGHRSVSWYQQTPGQGLQFLFEYFSETQRNKGNFPGRFSGRQFSNSRSEMNVSTLELGDSALYLCASSFGTSRRDTQYFGPGTRLTVL.

The chain has TRBV24-1 and TRBJ2-1, with 7 bases lining up with TRBD2. Germline CDR1 reads KGHDR; CDR2 reads SFDVKD. V shed 4 bases, J shed 8 bases, and the junction held 13 bases outside the gene matches. CDR3 length equals 16 residues. The CDR3 spells CATSEWGGGSSDEQFF. The CDR3 coding sequence is TGTGCCACCAGTGAATGGGGGGGAGGTAGCTCGGATGAGCAGTTCTTC.

Of note for this clonotype: At one of its ends the junction is not consistent with the germline gene, which may arise from a read error. V usage is TRBV25-1 and J usage is TRBJ2-3; 13 nucleotides agree with TRBD2. CDR3 length: 12 residues. Germline assignment: CDR1 MGHDK and CDR2 SYGVNS. CDR3 region: CASSDGTSGENF. The CDR3 nucleotides read TGTGCCAGCAGCGATGGGACTAGCGGGGAAAACTTT. The variable domain in full, completed from reference TRBV25-1 and TRBJ2-3, reads EADIYQTPRYLVIGTGKKITLECSQTMGHDKMYWYQQDPGMELHLIHYSYGVNSTEKGDLSSESTVSRIRTEHFPLTLESARPSHTSQYLCASSDGTSGENFGPGTRLTVL.

The DNA for the CDR3 is TGTGCCAGCAGCCCACCCGGGACGGGGAACACTGAAGCTTTCTTT. Translation: CASSPPGTGNTEAFF. This chain connects TRBV7-7 to TRBJ1-1, with D possibly being TRBD1 (5 bases). Trimming took off 5 bases at V and 1 base at J, with 14 bases between the two ends. This CDR3 contains 15 residues. Germline V gives CDR1 SSHAT, CDR2 FNYEAQ (reference sequence).

This clonotype was recorded a few times. The rearrangement uses TRBV9 and TRBJ1-3, with 7 bases lining up with TRBD1. Unmatched junction bases numbered 4, after V lost 4 bases and J lost 0 bases. There are 15 residues in the CDR3. Germline V gene sequence: CDR1 SGDLS, CDR2 YYNGEE. CDR3 in DNA: TGTGCCAGCAGCCCCCGACAGGGCTCTGGAAACACCATATATTTT. Protein sequence: CASSPRQGSGNTIYF.

The chain carries TRBV30 and TRBJ2-2; D is ambiguous. This CDR3 spans 15 amino acids. Trimming removed 3 bases from V and 4 bases from J, with 15 bases in between. Germline V lookup: CDR1 GTSNPN, CDR2 SVGIG (reference sequence). CDR3 nucleotides: TGTGCCTGGAGCCCTCTAGTAACGAGCACCGGGGAGCTGTTTTTT. Translated, it gives CAWSPLVTSTGELFF.

This clonotype was observed a handful of times. This chain connects TRBV3-1 to TRBJ1-6; no firm D call. V gave up 2 bases and J gave up 9 bases, with 11 bases separating them. The germline V gene has CDR1 LGHDT and CDR2 YNNKEL (reference sequence). The CDR3 is 14 residues long. CDR3 sequence: CASSQSFAFSPLHF. CDR3 nucleotides: TGTGCCAGCAGCCAATCCTTCGCATTTTCACCCCTCCACTTT.

The rearrangement uses TRBV5-1 and TRBJ1-3, with D unclear. Germline CDR1 is SGHRS and CDR2 is YFSETQ. CDR3 size: 13 residues. The germline V and J ends were trimmed by 4 bases and 4 bases, with 9 bases remaining between them. The CDR3 DNA follows: TGCGCCAGCAGCCTAAACCCAGGAAACACCATATATTTT. Protein: CASSLNPGNTIYF.

A few counts support this clonotype. The rearrangement joins TRBV6-5 to TRBJ2-1; D possibly matches TRBD1 or TRBD2 (6 bases each). Germline lookup yields CDR1 MNHEY and CDR2 SVGAGI. The CDR3 has 14 residues. Trimming took off 6 bases at V and 6 bases at J, with 15 bases between the two ends. CDR3 loop: CASSPLGGRNEQFF. CDR3 nucleotide sequence: TGTGCCAGCAGCCCTTTGGGGGGCCGCAATGAGCAGTTCTTC.

The rearrangement links TRBV6-6 to TRBJ1-5; D gene ambiguous. The ends were cut back, 1 base at V and 1 base at J, with 8 bases in the middle. In germline, CDR1 is MNHNY, CDR2 SVGAGI (reference sequence). The CDR3 has 15 amino acids. The CDR3 DNA sequence: TGTGCCAGCAGTTACTTATCGGGGAGCAATCAGCCCCAGCATTTT. It encodes CASSYLSGSNQPQHF.

The J gene is TRBJ2-1, the V gene TRBV27; TRBD2 matches at 12 bases. The CDR3 is 17 residues long. The V segment lost 4 bases and the J segment 3 bases; nucleotides outside the gene matches: 7. CDR1 is MNHEY, CDR2 SMNVEV, per germline (reference sequence). The CDR3 is CASSSILAGGNYNEQFF. CDR3 DNA: TGTGCCAGCAGTTCCATCCTAGCGGGAGGGAACTACAATGAGCAGTTCTTC.

V gene TRBV9 combines with J gene TRBJ2-5, with a tentative D call TRBD2 (6 bases). Germline CDR1 reads SGDLS; CDR2 reads YYNGEE. Trimming took off 0 bases at V and 2 bases at J, with 11 bases between the two ends. The CDR3 is 15 amino acids. CDR3 residues: CASSVDGGSQETQYF. In nucleotides, the CDR3 is TGTGCCAGCAGCGTAGATGGGGGGTCTCAAGAGACCCAGTACTTC.

This clonotype was counted between two and nine times. The V gene is TRBV19, the J gene TRBJ2-1; perhaps TRBD1 as D (6 bases). This CDR3 is 14 amino acids long. CDR1 and CDR2 (germline): LNHDA, SQIVND (reference sequence). Trimming pared 10 bases from V and 2 bases from J, leaving 15 bases between. The CDR3 region is CAIDTGTTYNEQFF. CDR3 sequence (DNA): TGTGCCATCGACACCGGGACAACCTACAATGAGCAGTTCTTC.

This clonotype was observed once. This chain joins TRBV6-5 and TRBJ1-5; D gene uncertain. Germline lookup yields CDR1 MNHEY and CDR2 SVGAGI. This CDR3 is built from 15 residues. With 4 bases removed from V and 1 base from J, the gap between germline ends came to 11 bases. Here the CDR3 reads CASSFGLGSNQPQHF. CDR3 coding DNA: TGTGCCAGCAGTTTTGGGCTAGGAAGCAATCAGCCCCAGCATTTT.

The CDR3 sequence: CASSQAGEVSYEQYF. For the CDR3, the DNA is TGTGCCAGCAGCCAAGCGGGAGAGGTCTCCTACGAGCAGTACTTC. The V call is TRBV4-2, the J call TRBJ2-7; a possible D gene is TRBD2 (6 bases). This CDR3 is 15 amino acids long. In germline, CDR1 is LGHNA, CDR2 YNFKEQ. V lost 1 base and J lost 0, with 10 bases in between.

About this clonotype itself: The junction and the germline gene differ at one end; a read error may be behind it. This chain uses TRBV5-1 with TRBJ1-1; no clear D gene. Germline CDR1 reads SGHRS; CDR2 reads YFSETQ. The CDR3 contains 15 residues. The CDR3 DNA follows: TGCGCCTGCAGCTTGGTTGGGGATGGCCTCACTGAAGCTTTCTTT. Translating it yields CACSLVGDGLTEAFF.

The chain has TRBV20-1 and TRBJ2-1; 11 bases align to TRBD2. V lost 1 base to trimming and J lost 3 bases; unmatched junction nucleotides: 8. The germline V gene has CDR1 DFQATT and CDR2 SNEGSKA (reference sequence). The CDR3 runs 17 residues. CDR3 amino acids: CSARAMSGTSGYNEQFF. The CDR3 DNA reads TGCAGTGCTAGAGCCATGTCCGGGACTAGCGGCTACAATGAGCAGTTCTTC.

The rearrangement links TRBV7-9 to TRBJ2-7; TRBD1 aligns across 7 bases. Per germline, CDR1 SEHNR and CDR2 FQNEAQ (reference sequence). Trimming at V came to 2 bases and at J to 2 bases, leaving 3 bases not matched to a gene. There are 14 residues in the CDR3. The CDR3 DNA follows: TGTGCCAGCAGCTTACAGGGGGAAGCCTACGAGCAGTACTTC. As protein: CASSLQGEAYEQYF.

This clonotype was recorded a few times. The rearrangement links TRBV6-5 to TRBJ1-1; maybe TRBD1 (6 bases). This CDR3 spans 14 amino acids. Germline values: CDR1 MNHEY, CDR2 SVGAGI. V lost 4 bases, J lost 4 bases, and 13 bases lay in between. CDR3 coding DNA: TGTGCCAGCAGTTCCATGACAGGCCGCACTGAAGCTTTCTTT. Amino acid sequence: CASSSMTGRTEAFF.

The sample holds a few counts of this clonotype. The gene calls are TRBV11-1 and TRBJ2-1; TRBD2 matches at 8 bases. Germline V gene sequence: CDR1 SGHAT, CDR2 FQDESV (reference sequence). This CDR3 is 15 amino acids long. Trimming cost V 4 bases and J 2 bases; bases outside gene matches: 4. CDR3 DNA: TGTGCCAGCAGCTCTTTAGCGGGGCCCTACAATGAGCAGTTCTTC. Its protein is CASSSLAGPYNEQFF.